The 22 T cell receptor beta chains presented below share a single source sample, sequenced in a study of blood T cell repertoires in COVID-19. Profiled with immunoSEQ multiplex PCR; TCRdb holds only in-frame clones, not every one. Of approximately 500,000 clones detected, roughly nine tenths appear once; the ten largest clones hold 0.9%. Source material: peripheral blood. The receptors stem from a man aged 18 to 35 with COVID-19, enrolled during active disease.

V is TRBV29-1 and J is TRBJ2-2; D is unresolved. V was cut by 6 bases and J by 7 bases, with 15 bases left in between. CDR1 and CDR2 from the germline V gene are SQVTM and ANQGSEA. The length of the CDR3 is 13 residues. Here the CDR3 reads CSVQPDNGGELFF. As DNA, the CDR3 is TGCAGCGTCCAACCCGACAACGGCGGGGAGCTGTTTTTT.

The CDR3: CASSKVWDRGREGTYEQYF. The CDR3 DNA sequence: TGTGCCAGCAGCAAAGTCTGGGACAGGGGGCGCGAGGGGACCTACGAGCAGTACTTC. This chain connects TRBV21-1 to TRBJ2-7; the table's D call, TRBD1, has no DNA check behind it. TRBV21-1 counts as a pseudogene. The CDR3 is 19 amino acids.

The chain couples TRBV3-1 (or the pseudogene TRBV3-2) to TRBJ2-7; a weak D match, TRBD1 (6 bases). The CDR3 covers 15 residues. Germline V CDR1 and CDR2: LGHDT, YNNKEL (reference sequence). Deletions cut 5 bases from V and 2 bases from J, with 16 bases between. CDR3 coding DNA: TGTGCCAGCAGCGATTACCGGGACACCCCCTACGAGCAGTACTTC. Protein sequence: CASSDYRDTPYEQYF.

V is TRBV5-8 and J is TRBJ2-2; perhaps TRBD1 as D (5 bases). V lost 4 bases to trimming and J lost 5 bases, with 18 bases between them. The CDR3 is made up of 16 amino acids. The germline V gene encodes CDR1 SGHTS and CDR2 YDEGEE. The CDR3 nucleotides read TGTGCCAGCAGCCGACCTACAGGATCCTTTACCGGGGAGCTGTTTTTT. Translated, it gives CASSRPTGSFTGELFF.

The gene calls are TRBV6-5 and TRBJ2-7; perhaps TRBD1 as D (5 bases). The ends were cut back, 8 bases at V and 5 bases at J, with 16 bases in the middle. Germline V gives CDR1 MNHEY, CDR2 SVGAGI. The CDR3 runs to 13 residues. This chain's CDR3 is CASGPGKGNEQYF. The CDR3 DNA sequence: TGTGCCAGCGGTCCAGGGAAAGGAAACGAGCAGTACTTC.

J is TRBJ2-2 and V is TRBV6-5; 10 bases are shared with TRBD2. The CDR3 consists of 14 residues. With 6 bases clipped from V and 5 bases from J, the junction kept 3 bases outside the gene matches. CDR1 and CDR2 from the germline V gene are MNHEY and SVGAGI. The DNA of the CDR3 is TGTGCCAGCAGCTATAGCGGGGGGACCGGGGAGCTGTTTTTT. Its protein product is CASSYSGGTGELFF.

The V gene is TRBV5-8, the J gene TRBJ2-5, with 9 nucleotides matching TRBD2. Germline assignment: CDR1 SGHTS and CDR2 YDEGEE. V gave up 4 bases and J gave up 4 bases; unmatched junction bases: 11. The CDR3 spans 16 residues. The CDR3 DNA sequence: TGTGCCAGCAGCCCAATAGCGGGAGACAAGTCAGAGACCCAGTACTTC. Amino acids: CASSPIAGDKSETQYF.

J is TRBJ2-1 and V is TRBV12-3 or TRBV12-4; D possibly corresponds to TRBD2 (5 bases). This CDR3 spans 11 amino acids. Trimming cost V 3 bases and J 12 bases, with 9 bases left between them. The CDR3 region has the DNA TGTGCCAGCAGTTTGGGAGATGGGCAGTTCTTC. Translating gives CASSLGDGQFF.

On this clone itself: Other DNA variants within this sample encode the same CDR3. This chain joins TRBV19 and TRBJ2-2; perhaps TRBD2 as D (6 bases). Germline assignment: CDR1 LNHDA and CDR2 SQIVND (reference sequence). The germline V and J ends were trimmed by 2 bases and 5 bases, with 9 bases remaining between them. CDR3 length: 14 amino acids. The CDR3 nucleotides read TGTGCCAGTAGTATAAGAGGAGGGACCGGGGAGCTGTTTTTT. Translating gives CASSIRGGTGELFF.

This clone has only a few counts. The chain employs TRBV29-1 and TRBJ2-1; D is undetermined. Between the trimmed V and J ends, which lost 6 bases and 5 bases, there was a span of 20 bases. CDR3 length: 15 residues. The V gene's germline CDR1 is SQVTM and CDR2 ANQGSEA. CDR3 nucleotides: TGCAGCGTGTACATGCAGTACAGTCCTAACAATGAGCAGTTCTTC. Protein: CSVYMQYSPNNEQFF.

The J gene is TRBJ2-7, the V gene TRBV9; 7 bases map to TRBD2. The CDR3 has 15 amino acids. Looked up from germline, CDR1 is SGDLS and CDR2 is YYNGEE. Germline trimming cut 0 bases from V and 2 bases from J; bases unmatched to any gene: 5. The DNA for the CDR3 is TGTGCCAGCAGCGTAGGTCCTAGCGGAACCTACGAGCAGTACTTC. This sequence encodes CASSVGPSGTYEQYF.

The chain is built from TRBV18 and TRBJ1-3, with 7 bases that match TRBD1. V was pared by 2 bases and J by 4 bases, with 8 bases of the junction left unmatched. Looked up from germline, CDR1 is KGHSH and CDR2 is LQKENI. The CDR3 extends over 16 amino acids. CDR3: CASSPRDSLSGNTIYF. CDR3 nucleotides: TGTGCCAGCTCACCAAGGGACAGCCTGAGCGGAAACACCATATATTTT.

V usage is TRBV6-5 and J usage is TRBJ1-1; TRBD1 aligns across 8 bases. The J segment lost 1 base and the V segment lost 6 bases, leaving 7 bases of the junction unmatched. This CDR3 has 15 amino acids. CDR1 is MNHEY and CDR2 is SVGAGI in the germline V gene. This CDR3 reads CASSDGGQGNTEAFF. CDR3 nucleotide sequence: TGTGCCAGCAGCGACGGTGGACAGGGGAACACTGAAGCTTTCTTT.

This CDR3 reads CASSSLTGNTEAFF. CDR3 nucleotide sequence: TGTGCCAGCAGCTCCCTGACAGGGAACACTGAAGCTTTCTTT. The gene calls are TRBV27 and TRBJ1-1; tentative D call: TRBD1 (6 bases). Trimming took off 6 bases at V and 1 base at J, with 12 bases between the two ends. Germline assignment: CDR1 MNHEY and CDR2 SMNVEV (reference sequence). CDR3 length: 14 residues.

The chain links TRBV4-1 to TRBJ2-7; weak D call: TRBD1 (5 bases). CDR1 is MGHRA, CDR2 YSYEKL, per germline. V lost 2 bases to trimming and J lost 2 bases, with 13 bases between them. CDR3 size: 15 residues. As DNA, the CDR3 is TGCGCCAGCAGCCAACGATTGGACATCGCCTACGAGCAGTACTTC. Encoded protein: CASSQRLDIAYEQYF.

The chain recombines TRBV10-3 with TRBJ2-7; D is perhaps TRBD2 (6 bases). Germline V gene sequence: CDR1 ENHRY, CDR2 SYGVKD. The V and J ends lost 6 bases and 3 bases respectively, with 12 bases between them. The CDR3 has 13 residues. The DNA for the CDR3 is TGTGCCATCAGCGCACCGGGACTCTACGAGCAGTACTTC. Protein: CAISAPGLYEQYF.

This chain links TRBV6-5 with TRBJ1-6, with D maybe TRBD1 (5 bases). The ends were cut back, 5 bases at V and 10 bases at J, with 15 bases in the middle. The germline gives CDR1 MNHEY, CDR2 SVGAGI. The CDR3 is 14 amino acids. The CDR3 DNA is TGTGCCAGCAGTCCCGAGGGGAGGAACTCACCCCTCCACTTT. Amino acids: CASSPEGRNSPLHF.

This chain uses TRBV24-1 with TRBJ2-1, with 12 bases that match TRBD2. CDR3 length: 18 residues. Germline CDR1 KGHDR, CDR2 SFDVKD. V lost 5 bases to trimming and J lost 1 base; unmatched junction nucleotides: 8. This CDR3 is CATSGMTSGGESYNEQFF. The CDR3 DNA reads as TGTGCCACCAGTGGTATGACTAGCGGGGGCGAGTCCTACAATGAGCAGTTCTTC.

The chain employs TRBV7-3 and TRBJ2-3, with 10 bases lining up with TRBD2. Germline V CDR1 and CDR2: SGHTA, FQGTGA. Losses at the gene ends were 4 bases for V and 1 base for J; bases not matched to a gene: 5. The length of the CDR3 is 16 residues. The CDR3 DNA reads as TGTGCCAGCAGCTCCCGGACTAGCGGAGGCACAGATACGCAGTATTTT. Protein: CASSSRTSGGTDTQYF.

V usage is TRBV11-2 and J usage is TRBJ2-3; D uncertain. This CDR3 contains 12 residues. From germline, CDR1 is SGHAT and CDR2 FQNNGV. V was clipped by 2 bases and J by 4 bases, with 4 bases between them. Here the CDR3 DNA reads TGTGCCAGCAGCTTAACTTCAGATACGCAGTATTTT. This sequence encodes CASSLTSDTQYF.

The genes are TRBV23-1 and TRBJ2-6, with D uncertain. TRBV23-1 is marked as an open reading frame, function uncertain. CDR3 size: 15 residues. Trimming removed 3 bases from V and 1 base from J, with 7 bases in between. The DNA for the CDR3 is TGCGCCAGCAGTCAGCATAGTTCTGGGGCCAACGTCCTGACTTTC. Translating it yields CASSQHSSGANVLTF.

A word on this clone: One junction end does not reproduce the germline sequence, and a read error may be involved. The chain is built from TRBV19 and TRBJ1-6; D remains unclear. Germline V gene lookup returns CDR1 LNHDA and CDR2 SQIVND (reference sequence). The CDR3 runs 13 residues. The CDR3: CASSVERNSPLHF. DNA for the CDR3: TGTGCCAGTAGTGTAGAGAGGAATTCACCCCTCCACTTT.